Listed here are 3 T cell receptor beta chains from one sample, sequenced in a study of blood T cell repertoires in COVID-19. Clones were sequenced by immunoSEQ multiplex PCR, and TCRdb holds only the in-frame ones, with some missing. The sample comprises a few hundred thousand clones, 75% to 85% of which are singletons, and around 2.5% rests with the top ten. The sample comprised peripheral blood. These TCRs come from a man aged 35 to 55 who had recovered from COVID-19.

The V gene is TRBV6-5, the J gene TRBJ2-3, with D perhaps TRBD2 (5 bases). CDR3 size: 15 residues. Between the trimmed V and J ends, which lost 6 bases and 0 bases, there was a span of 13 bases. The germline V gene encodes CDR1 MNHEY and CDR2 SVGAGI. This CDR3 reads CASSRTSSSTDTQYF. The CDR3 DNA is TGTGCCAGCAGCCGCACTAGTTCCAGCACAGATACGCAGTATTTT.

This clone was recorded once. V gene TRBV6-2 or TRBV6-3 combines with J gene TRBJ2-4; TRBD2 agrees at 13 bases. Germline values: CDR1 MNHEY, CDR2 SVGEGT. This CDR3 spans 17 amino acids. With 4 bases clipped from V and 1 base from J, the junction kept 4 bases outside the gene matches. In DNA, the CDR3 is TGTGCCAGCAGTTTCCCGGGACTAGCGGGGGCCAAAAACATTCAGTACTTC. Translating gives CASSFPGLAGAKNIQYF.

V usage is TRBV5-1 and J usage is TRBJ2-7; 7 bases line up with TRBD2. The CDR3 totals 14 residues. J was trimmed by 6 bases and V by 4 bases; bases with no gene match: 10. Germline values: CDR1 SGHRS, CDR2 YFSETQ. The CDR3 DNA sequence: TGCGCCAGCAGCCCGGGAGGTCCGGGGGGCGAGCAGTACTTC. Protein sequence: CASSPGGPGGEQYF.